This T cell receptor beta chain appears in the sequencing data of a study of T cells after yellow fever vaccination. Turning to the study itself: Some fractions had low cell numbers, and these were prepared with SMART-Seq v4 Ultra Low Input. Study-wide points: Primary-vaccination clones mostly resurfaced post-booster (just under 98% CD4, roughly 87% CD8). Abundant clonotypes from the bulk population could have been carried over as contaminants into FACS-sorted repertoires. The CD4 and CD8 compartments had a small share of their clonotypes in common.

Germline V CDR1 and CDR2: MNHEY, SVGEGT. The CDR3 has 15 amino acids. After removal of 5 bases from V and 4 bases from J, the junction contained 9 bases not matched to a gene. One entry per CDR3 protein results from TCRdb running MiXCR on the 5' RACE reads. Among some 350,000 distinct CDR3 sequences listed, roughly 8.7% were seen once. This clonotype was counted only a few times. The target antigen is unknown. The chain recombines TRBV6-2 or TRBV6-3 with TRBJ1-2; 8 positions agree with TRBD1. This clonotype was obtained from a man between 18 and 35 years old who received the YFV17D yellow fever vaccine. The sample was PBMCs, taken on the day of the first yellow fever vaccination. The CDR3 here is CASSQSHGTGYGYTF. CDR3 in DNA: TGTGCCAGCAGTCAATCCCATGGGACAGGCTATGGCTACACCTTC.